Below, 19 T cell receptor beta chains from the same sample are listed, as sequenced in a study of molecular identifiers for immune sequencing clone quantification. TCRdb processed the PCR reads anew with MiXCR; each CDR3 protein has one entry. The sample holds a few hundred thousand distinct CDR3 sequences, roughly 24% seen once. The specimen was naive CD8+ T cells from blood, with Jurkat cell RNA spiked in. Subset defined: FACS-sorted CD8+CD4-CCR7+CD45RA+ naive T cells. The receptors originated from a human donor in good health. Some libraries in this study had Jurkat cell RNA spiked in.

This CDR3 reads CASSLYGQPPYSNQPQHF. CDR3 DNA sequence: TGTGCCAGCAGTTTATATGGACAGCCCCCCTATAGCAATCAGCCCCAGCATTTT. The chain joins TRBV27 to TRBJ1-5, with D perhaps TRBD1 (6 bases). The CDR3 spans 18 residues. Germline CDR1 and CDR2: MNHEY and SMNVEV (reference sequence). The V gene lost 1 base and the J gene lost 0 bases, with 16 bases spanning the gap.

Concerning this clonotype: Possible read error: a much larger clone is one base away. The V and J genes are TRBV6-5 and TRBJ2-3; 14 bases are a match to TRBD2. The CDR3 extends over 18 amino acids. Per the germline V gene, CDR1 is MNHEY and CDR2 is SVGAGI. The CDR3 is CTSSYSRLAGGPGDTQYF. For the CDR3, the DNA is TGTACCAGCAGTTACTCGAGACTAGCGGGAGGGCCCGGGGATACGCAGTATTTT.

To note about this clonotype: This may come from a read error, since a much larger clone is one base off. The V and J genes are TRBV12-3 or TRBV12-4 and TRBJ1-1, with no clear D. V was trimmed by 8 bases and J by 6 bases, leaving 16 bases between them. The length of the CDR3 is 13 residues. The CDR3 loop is CASLEWGDPEAFF. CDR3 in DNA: TGTGCCAGCCTCGAATGGGGTGACCCTGAAGCTTTCTTT.

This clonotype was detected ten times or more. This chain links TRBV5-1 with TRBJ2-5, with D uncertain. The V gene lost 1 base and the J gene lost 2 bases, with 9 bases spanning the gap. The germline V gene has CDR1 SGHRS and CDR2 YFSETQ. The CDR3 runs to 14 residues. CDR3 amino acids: CASSLYSGQETQYF. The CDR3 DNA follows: TGCGCCAGCAGCTTGTACTCAGGACAAGAGACCCAGTACTTC. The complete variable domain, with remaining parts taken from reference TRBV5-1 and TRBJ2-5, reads KAGVTQTPRYLIKTRGQQVTLSCSPISGHRSVSWYQQTPGQGLQFLFEYFSETQRNKGNFPGRFSGRQFSNSRSEMNVSTLELGDSALYLCASSLYSGQETQYFGPGTRLLVL.

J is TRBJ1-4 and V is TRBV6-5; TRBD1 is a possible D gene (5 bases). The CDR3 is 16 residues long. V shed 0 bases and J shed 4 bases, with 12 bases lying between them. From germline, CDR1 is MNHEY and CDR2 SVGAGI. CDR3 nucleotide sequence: TGTGCCAGCAGTTACTCTATCCCCGGGGGTAATGAAAAACTGTTTTTT. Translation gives CASSYSIPGGNEKLFF.

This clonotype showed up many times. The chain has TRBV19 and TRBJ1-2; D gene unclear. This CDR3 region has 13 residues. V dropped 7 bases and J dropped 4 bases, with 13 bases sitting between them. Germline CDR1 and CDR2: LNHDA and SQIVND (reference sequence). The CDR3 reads CASTTSAVYGYTF. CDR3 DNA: TGTGCCAGTACCACATCGGCAGTCTATGGCTACACCTTC.

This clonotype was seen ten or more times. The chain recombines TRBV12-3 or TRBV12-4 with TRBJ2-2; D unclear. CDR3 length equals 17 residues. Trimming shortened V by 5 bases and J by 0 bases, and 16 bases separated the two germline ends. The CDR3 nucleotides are TGTGCCAGCAGTCACCCAAAGGGCGGTACGAACACCGGGGAGCTGTTTTTT. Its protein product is CASSHPKGGTNTGELFF.

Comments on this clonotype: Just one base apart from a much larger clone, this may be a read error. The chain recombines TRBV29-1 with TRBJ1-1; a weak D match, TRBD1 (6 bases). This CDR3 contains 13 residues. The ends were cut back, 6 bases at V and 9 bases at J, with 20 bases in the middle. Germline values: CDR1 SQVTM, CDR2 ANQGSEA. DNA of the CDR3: TGCAGCGTGGACCCTTCGGGGGGCCTAAAAGCTTTCTTT. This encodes CSVDPSGGLKAFF.

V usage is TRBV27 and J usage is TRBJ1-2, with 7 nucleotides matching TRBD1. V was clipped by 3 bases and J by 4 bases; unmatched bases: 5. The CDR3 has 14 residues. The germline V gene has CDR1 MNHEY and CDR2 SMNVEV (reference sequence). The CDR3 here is CASSFSTGLYGYTF. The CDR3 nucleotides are TGTGCCAGCAGTTTTTCGACAGGGCTCTATGGCTACACCTTC.

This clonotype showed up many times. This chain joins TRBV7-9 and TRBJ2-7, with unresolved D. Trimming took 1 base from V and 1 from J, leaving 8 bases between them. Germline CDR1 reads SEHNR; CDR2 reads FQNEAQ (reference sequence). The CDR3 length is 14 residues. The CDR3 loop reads CASSLVTESYEQYF. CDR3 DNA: TGTGCCAGCAGCTTAGTAACAGAGTCCTACGAGCAGTACTTC. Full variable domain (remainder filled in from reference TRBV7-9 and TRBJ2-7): DTGVSQNPRHKITKRGQNVTFRCDPISEHNRLYWYRQTLGQGPEFLTYFQNEAQLEKSRLLSDRFSAERPKGSFSTLEIQRTEQGDSAMYLCASSLVTESYEQYFGPGTRLTVT.

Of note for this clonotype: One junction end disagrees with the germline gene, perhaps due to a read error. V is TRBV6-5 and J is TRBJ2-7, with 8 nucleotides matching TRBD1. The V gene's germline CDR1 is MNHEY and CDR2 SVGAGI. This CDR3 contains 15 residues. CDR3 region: CASSYSQGAYYGQYF. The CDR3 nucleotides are TGTGCCAGCAGTTACTCTCAGGGGGCTTACTACGGGCAGTACTTC.

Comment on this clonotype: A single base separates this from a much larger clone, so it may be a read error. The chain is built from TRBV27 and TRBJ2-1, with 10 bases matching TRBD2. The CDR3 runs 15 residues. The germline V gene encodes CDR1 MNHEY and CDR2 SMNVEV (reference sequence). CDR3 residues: CASSPSGRAYSEQFF. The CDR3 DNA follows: TGTGCCAGCAGTCCAAGCGGGAGGGCCTACAGTGAGCAGTTCTTC.

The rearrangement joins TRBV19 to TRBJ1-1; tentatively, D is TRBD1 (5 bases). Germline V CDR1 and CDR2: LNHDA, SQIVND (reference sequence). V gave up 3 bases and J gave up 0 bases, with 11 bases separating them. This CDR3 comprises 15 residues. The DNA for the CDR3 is TGTGCCAGTAGTATTGACAGTCCCATGAACACTGAAGCTTTCTTT. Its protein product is CASSIDSPMNTEAFF.

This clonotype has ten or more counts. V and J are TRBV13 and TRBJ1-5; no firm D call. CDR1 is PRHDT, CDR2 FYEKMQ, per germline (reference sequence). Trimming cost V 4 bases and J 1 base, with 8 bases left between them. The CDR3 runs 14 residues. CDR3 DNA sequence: TGTGCCAGCAGCTCCGGGGAGAGCAATCAGCCCCAGCATTTT. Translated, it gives CASSSGESNQPQHF. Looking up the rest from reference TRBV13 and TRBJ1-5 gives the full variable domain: AAGVIQSPRHLIKEKRETATLKCYPIPRHDTVYWYQQGPGQDPQFLISFYEKMQSDKGSIPDRFSAQQFSDYHSELNMSSLELGDSALYFCASSSGESNQPQHFGDGTRLSIL.

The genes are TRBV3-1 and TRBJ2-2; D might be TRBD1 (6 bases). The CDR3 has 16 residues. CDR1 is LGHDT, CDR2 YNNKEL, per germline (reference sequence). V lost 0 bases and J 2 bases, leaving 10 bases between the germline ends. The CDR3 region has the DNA TGTGCCAGCAGCCAAGAGGCCGGGACAAACACCGGGGAGCTGTTTTTT. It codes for CASSQEAGTNTGELFF.

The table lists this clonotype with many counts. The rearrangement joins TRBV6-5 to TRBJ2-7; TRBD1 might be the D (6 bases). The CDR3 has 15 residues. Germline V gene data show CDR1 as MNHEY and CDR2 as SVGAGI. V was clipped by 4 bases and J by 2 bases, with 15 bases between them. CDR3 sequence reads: CASSSGTRGTYEQYF. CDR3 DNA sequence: TGTGCCAGCAGTTCCGGGACACGGGGAACCTACGAGCAGTACTTC.

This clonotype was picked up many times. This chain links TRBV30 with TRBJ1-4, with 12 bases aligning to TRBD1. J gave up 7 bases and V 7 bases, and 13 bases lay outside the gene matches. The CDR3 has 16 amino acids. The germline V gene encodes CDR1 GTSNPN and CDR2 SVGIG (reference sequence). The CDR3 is CASPGQGARGGEKLFF. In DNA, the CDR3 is TGTGCCTCCCCGGGACAGGGGGCGCGTGGCGGTGAAAAACTGTTTTTT.

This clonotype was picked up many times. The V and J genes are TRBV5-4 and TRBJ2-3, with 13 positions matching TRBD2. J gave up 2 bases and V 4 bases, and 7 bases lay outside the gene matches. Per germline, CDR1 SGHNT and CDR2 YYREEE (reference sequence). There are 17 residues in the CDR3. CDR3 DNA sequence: TGTGCCAGCAGCATGGGACTAGCGGGGATAGACACAGATACGCAGTATTTT. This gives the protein CASSMGLAGIDTDTQYF.

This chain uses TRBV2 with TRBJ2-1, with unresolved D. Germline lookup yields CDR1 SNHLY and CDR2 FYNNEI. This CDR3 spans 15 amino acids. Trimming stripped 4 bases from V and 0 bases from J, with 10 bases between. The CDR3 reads CASSGADSSYNEQFF. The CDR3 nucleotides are TGTGCCAGCAGTGGGGCAGATAGCTCCTACAATGAGCAGTTCTTC.